These T cell receptor beta chains were read from a single sample in a study of CD8+CD57+ T cells in acquired aplastic anemia. TCRdb reprocessed the reads with MiXCR, giving one entry per CDR3 protein. Among more than 250,000 distinct CDR3 sequences, around 82% were seen once, and the ten largest hold approximately 42%. The sequenced sample consisted of sorted CD4+, CD8+, or CD8+CD57+ T cells (not recorded which) from PBMCs. The receptor source for this set is a human donor with aplastic anemia. Both conserved end residues are part of each CDR3. The order of the fields is J gene, D gene, V gene, clone size, CDR3 DNA, CDR3 protein. D genes are given only for firm matches. Part of the rows lack a size; the others show once, few, many or a class for expanded clones.

>TRBJ1-6|NA|TRBV20-1|once
TGCAGTGCTAGCCAGGGATTGGGTTCACCCCTCCACTTT
CSASQGLGSPLHF
>TRBJ1-1|NA|TRBV7-6|NA
TGTGCCAGCACCGTAGGGGGGGTCCCCCTTGTGGACACTGAAGCTTTCTTT
CASTVGGVPLVDTEAFF
>TRBJ2-1|TRBD2|TRBV7-9|NA
TGTGCCAGCAGCTTTCAAAGAAGCGGGGGGAGCGATGAGAATTACCCCTACAATGAGCAGTTCTTC
CASSFQRSGGSDENYPYNEQFF
>TRBJ2-3|TRBD1|TRBV7-9|few
TGTGCCAGCAGCTTAGATCGGACAGGGAATACTGAAGCTTTT
CASSLDRTGNTEAF
>TRBJ2-6|NA|TRBV7-2|few
TGTGCCAGCAGCTTACCTGGGGCCAACGTCCTGACTTTC
CASSLPGANVLTF
>TRBJ1-1|NA|TRBV5-5|NA
TGTGCCAGCCGTTCATCCGGGGGCGACCGGGCTTTCTTT
CASRSSGGDRAFF
>TRBJ1-5|TRBD1|TRBV15|once
TGTGCCACCAGCAGAGATAAGAGGGACAGGGGTCCTGGGAGCAATCAGCCCCGGCATTTT
CATSRDKRDRGPGSNQPRHF
>TRBJ2-3|NA|TRBV9|once
TGTGCCAGCAGCGTAGGGGTGGGAGCGACCCAGCAGTATTTT
CASSVGVGATQQYF
>TRBJ2-1|TRBD2|TRBV4-2|many
TGTGCCAGCAGCCAAGAGGGGACTAGCGGTTACAATGAGCAGTTCTTC
CASSQEGTSGYNEQFF
>TRBJ2-3|TRBD2|TRBV9|NA
TGTGCCAGCAGCGCGGGAGGAGGACCCACCGGGGATGATTTT
CASSAGGGPTGDDF
>TRBJ2-6|TRBD1|TRBV7-9|NA
TGTGCCAGCAGCCCCGGGACAGGGGCCCACACAGATACGGTCCTGACTTTC
CASSPGTGAHTDTVLTF
>TRBJ2-7|NA|TRBV7-8|NA
TGTGCCAGCAGCTTACCGCCAGGCGCCGCAGCGCTTTACTACGAGCAGTACTTC
CASSLPPGAAALYYEQYF
>TRBJ1-5|NA|TRBV13|NA
TGTGCCAGCAGCTTTGAGGGATGGGGGACCCAGCATTTT
CASSFEGWGTQHF
>TRBJ2-1|NA|TRBV7-9|NA
TGTGCCAGCAGCTTACATGGCGGGGGCCAGTGCAATGAGCAGTTCTTC
CASSLHGGGQCNEQFF
>TRBJ1-2|NA|TRBV5-1|NA
TGTGCCAGCAGCTCACGCAGCAGGAGCTTGGACTATGGCTACACCTTC
CASSSRSRSLDYGYTF
>TRBJ2-3|NA|TRBV9|once
TGTGCCAGCAGCTTAAAACAGGGTGCTAGCACAGATACGCAGTATTTT
CASSLKQGASTDTQYF
>TRBJ2-7|NA|TRBV19|NA
TGTGCCAGTGGGTGGGGAGGCGAGCAGTACTTC
CASGWGGEQYF
>TRBJ1-5|NA|TRBV7-8|NA
TGTGCCAGCAGCTATTATCCAGACGATCAGGCCCTTTACTTT
CASSYYPDDQALYF
>TRBJ2-5|TRBD1|TRBV15|NA
TGTCTCAGCACCGGACAGGGGGCTAAAGAGGCCCAGTACTTC
CLSTGQGAKEAQYF
>TRBJ2-3|NA|TRBV7-8|NA
TGTGCCAGCAGCTTCGGGGGAGGTCCCGATAAGTATTTT
CASSFGGGPDKYF
>TRBJ2-1|NA|TRBV7-8|NA
TGTGCCAGCAGCTTAGCCGGAGGGGTCGACAATGAGCATTTCTTC
CASSLAGGVDNEHFF
>TRBJ2-5|NA|TRBV7-6|NA
TGTGCCAGCAGCTTGTACGGCCACGAGTACTTC
CASSLYGHEYF
>TRBJ1-2|TRBD1|TRBV7-4|NA
TGTGCCAGCAGCTTGGCAGGGGGCCCCGACACTGAATCTACCTTC
CASSLAGGPDTESTF
>TRBJ1-2|TRBD1|TRBV20-1|NA
TGCAGTGCTATCCCGCCAGACAGGGTCAGCTACACCTTC
CSAIPPDRVSYTF
>TRBJ2-5|TRBD2|TRBV19|NA
TGTGCCAGTAGTATAGCTAGCGGGACCTACAATACCCAGTACTTC
CASSIASGTYNTQYF
>TRBJ2-5|TRBD2|TRBV9|many
TGTGCCAGCAGCGTAGCTATTTCGAGAGGAACGGCTAGCGGAGCGGGGGCAGAACAAGAGACCCAGTACTTC
CASSVAISRGTASGAGAEQETQYF
>TRBJ2-3|TRBD2|TRBV7-2|NA
TGTGCCAGCAGCTGGGGCGGGGCTAGCGGATTCACAGATACGCAGTATTTT
CASSWGGASGFTDTQYF
>TRBJ2-1|TRBD2|TRBV10-3|NA
TGTGCCAGCCAGGGACTAGCGGGGGATTCATATGAGCAGTTCTTC
CASQGLAGDSYEQFF
>TRBJ2-4|NA|TRBV9|few
TGTGCCAGCAGCGTAGGTGGGAACATTCAGTACTTC
CASSVGGNIQYF
>TRBJ2-5|NA|TRBV7-2|NA
TGTGCCAGCAGGGTAGCGGCGGACCCAGAGACCCAGTACTTC
CASRVAADPETQYF
>TRBJ1-1|NA|TRBV9|NA
TGTGCCAGCAGCGTACAGGGCGTGACGAACACTGAAGCTTTCTTT
CASSVQGVTNTEAFF
>TRBJ2-3|TRBD2|TRBV7-4|NA
TGTGCCAGCAGTGTAGCGGGAGGTCGCAGTACGTCGTATTTT
CASSVAGGRSTSYF